This T cell receptor beta chain originates from a study of shared clonotypes between healthy human individuals. A remark on this clone: Its target is unknown.

CDR1 is MDHEN and CDR2 is SYDVKM in the germline V gene. Trimming removed 5 bases at V and 3 bases at J, with 12 bases between. The CDR3 is 14 amino acids. Using immunoSEQ multiplex PCR, the repertoire was profiled, and TCRdb retains in-frame clones only, with some absent. The table has about 2.4 million clones, over 85% seen once. Overall study results and limits: It was the non-shared clonotypes that had lower generation probabilities than clonotypes shared by all four donors. An effect of sequencing depth on clonotype sharing among donors was expected. A handful of donors held approximately 4.6% of naive CD4 clonotypes in common.

The V gene is TRBV28, the J gene TRBJ2-3; D uncertain. The source is a man aged 18 to 30 in good health. Some clones in this sample may be carry-over from other donors' samples. The specimen was naive CD4+ T cells from PBMCs. The sample's subset: CD45RA+ positively selected. The CDR3 reads CASSPSRATDTQYF. The CDR3, as DNA: TGTGCCAGCAGTCCCTCTCGGGCGACAGATACGCAGTATTTT.